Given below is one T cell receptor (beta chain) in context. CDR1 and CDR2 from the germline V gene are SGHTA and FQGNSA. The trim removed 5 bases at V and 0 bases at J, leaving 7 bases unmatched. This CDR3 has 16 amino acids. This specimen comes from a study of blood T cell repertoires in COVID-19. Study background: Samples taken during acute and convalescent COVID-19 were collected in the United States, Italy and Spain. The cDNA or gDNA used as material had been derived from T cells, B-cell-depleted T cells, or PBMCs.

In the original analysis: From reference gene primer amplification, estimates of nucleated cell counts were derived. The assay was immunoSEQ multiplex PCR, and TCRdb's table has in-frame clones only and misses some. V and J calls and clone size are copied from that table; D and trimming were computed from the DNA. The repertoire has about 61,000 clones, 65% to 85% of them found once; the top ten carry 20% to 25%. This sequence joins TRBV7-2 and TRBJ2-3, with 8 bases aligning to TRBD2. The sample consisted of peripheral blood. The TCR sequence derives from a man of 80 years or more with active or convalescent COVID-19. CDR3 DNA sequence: TGTGCCAGCAGCCGTAATGTAGCGGGAAGCACAGATACGCAGTATTTT. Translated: CASSRNVAGSTDTQYF.